This is a list of T cell receptor beta chains from one sample in a study of shared clonotypes between healthy human individuals. The data were produced by immunoSEQ multiplex PCR, yet TCRdb's version contains in-frame clones alone and is incomplete. The profile shows 1,500,000 or so clones, roughly 98.5% of them singletons. Sequencing was done on a sample of naive CD4+ T cells sorted from blood. All receptors derive from a man aged 25 to 40 in good health. The CDR3 runs from the conserved cysteine through the conserved F or W. Fields, in order: D gene, J gene, V gene, CDR3 protein, CDR3 DNA. The D gene is left open where the match is weak.

. | TRBJ2-7 | TRBV19 | CASSIGVGVHEQYF | TGTGCCAGTAGTATAGGTGTTGGTGTTCACGAGCAGTACTTC
. | TRBJ2-6 | TRBV5-1 | CASSSVAGANVLTF | TGCGCCAGCAGTTCCGTCGCTGGGGCCAACGTCCTGACTTTC
TRBD2 | TRBJ2-5 | TRBV7-8 | CASSLSHPPLSREGQVTQYF | TGTGCCAGCAGCTTGTCTCACCCTCCCCTATCGCGGGAGGGCCAAGTGACCCAGTACTTC
. | TRBJ2-7 | TRBV7-2 | CASSLAMGSHEQYF | TGTGCCAGCAGCTTAGCTATGGGGTCCCACGAGCAGTACTTC
. | TRBJ1-5 | TRBV6-5 | CASTLVRGQPQHF | TGTGCCAGCACCCTCGTCAGGGGACAGCCCCAGCATTTT
TRBD2 | TRBJ2-1 | TRBV14 | CASSQDRAAGGKIDEQFF | TGTGCCAGCAGCCAAGATAGGGCAGCGGGAGGGAAAATCGATGAGCAGTTCTTC
. | TRBJ1-1 | TRBV10-1 | CATQDRFNTEAFF | TGCGCCACTCAAGACAGATTTAACACTGAAGCTTTCTTT
. | TRBJ2-1 | TRBV5-1 | CASSLPPSYGDNEQFF | TGCGCCAGCAGCTTGCCGCCTAGCTACGGGGACAATGAGCAGTTCTTC
TRBD2 | TRBJ2-7 | TRBV7-8 | CASSLLTSGKSVYEQYF | TGTGCCAGCAGCTTACTGACTAGCGGGAAAAGCGTTTACGAGCAGTACTTC
TRBD1 | TRBJ2-3 | TRBV2 | CASRPGQGNTDTQYF | TGTGCCAGCAGGCCGGGACAGGGCAACACAGATACGCAGTATTTT